Here is one TCR beta chain with its context. This sample was taken from a study of blood T cell repertoires in COVID-19. Study-level background: Specimens from acute and convalescent COVID-19 originated in the United States, Italy and Spain.

Original handling: Reference gene primer amplification gave estimated nucleated cell counts. Sequencing used immunoSEQ multiplex PCR; TCRdb keeps in-frame clones, though not all of them. The V and J calls and clone size are taken from that table; D and trimming were inferred from the DNA. The sample has approximately 180,000 clones, roughly 87% seen once; the top ten hold 8.4%. The length of the CDR3 is 12 residues. In germline, CDR1 is MNHEY, CDR2 SVGAGI. Trimming cost V 5 bases and J 9 bases; bases outside gene matches: 4. The sequenced sample was peripheral blood. This TCR came from a woman aged 70 to 79 with acute or convalescent COVID-19. V is TRBV6-5 and J is TRBJ2-1; TRBD1 matches at 7 bases. CDR3 sequence: CASSIQGVEQFF. The DNA for the CDR3 is TGTGCCAGCAGTATCCAGGGGGTTGAGCAGTTCTTC.